This passage covers 2 T cell receptor beta chains from one sample sequenced in a study of T cell responses to AZD1222 COVID-19 vaccine. The assay was immunoSEQ multiplex PCR, and TCRdb's table has in-frame clones only and misses some. The sample consists of some 150,000 clones, around 85% of them appearing once. Sample: peripheral blood, taken 28 days after the second dose of the MenACWY control vaccine. These receptor sequences come from an adult who received the MenACWY meningococcal vaccine as a control.

The rearrangement uses TRBV15 and TRBJ1-5; D might be TRBD1 (5 bases). The V and J ends lost 6 bases and 7 bases respectively, with 16 bases between them. The CDR3 length is 14 residues. CDR1 and CDR2 (germline): LNHNV, YYDKDF (reference sequence). The CDR3, as DNA: TGTGCCACCAGGCGTCAGGGAAGATACCAGCCCCAGCATTTT. Its translation is CATRRQGRYQPQHF.

The table lists this clone with a count of one. J is TRBJ2-1 and V is TRBV7-2; 10 bases line up with TRBD2. Germline CDR1 and CDR2: SGHTA and FQGNSA. CDR3 size: 14 residues. Trimming at V came to 5 bases and at J to 9 bases, leaving 7 bases not matched to a gene. The DNA for the CDR3 is TGTGCCAGCAGCGCTAGCGGGAGTCTAGTTGAGCAGTTCTTC. Encoded protein: CASSASGSLVEQFF.